The 8 T cell receptor beta chains below all came from one sample that was sequenced in a study of T cell changes during pregnancy in multiple sclerosis. Clones were read by immunoSEQ multiplex PCR, and TCRdb kept only the in-frame ones, dropping some. The sample shows over 40,000 clones, over 80% of them seen only once. The starting material was peripheral blood, obtained in the first trimester of pregnancy. The receptors come from a female donor in good health, enrolled as a control in a pregnancy study.

The V and J genes are TRBV4-1 and TRBJ2-5, with TRBD2 matching over 12 bases. The CDR3 covers 16 residues. Trimming removed 4 bases from V and 3 bases from J; junction bases left unmatched: 6. Germline values: CDR1 MGHRA, CDR2 YSYEKL. The CDR3 nucleotides read TGCGCCAGCAGCCCGACCAGACTAGCGGGGGAAGAGACCCAGTACTTC. Protein sequence: CASSPTRLAGEETQYF.

For the CDR3, the DNA is TGTGCCAGCTCACAACAGGGGCCCGCCCTAGATACGCAGTATTTT. Protein sequence: CASSQQGPALDTQYF. The chain uses TRBV18 and TRBJ2-3; TRBD1 matches 7 bases. The V gene end was trimmed by 4 bases and the J gene end by 5 bases; junction bases not matched to a gene: 9. The CDR3 is made up of 15 amino acids. Germline loops: CDR1 KGHSH, CDR2 LQKENI.

Written as DNA, the CDR3 is TGTGCCAGCAGTTTACAGGTTCGGGAGACCCAGTACTTC. It translates to CASSLQVRETQYF. The J gene is TRBJ2-5, the V gene TRBV27; no firm D call. The CDR3 extends over 13 amino acids. Germline values: CDR1 MNHEY, CDR2 SMNVEV (reference sequence). Trimming took 2 bases from V and 5 from J, leaving 9 bases between them.

DNA for the CDR3: TGTGCCAGCAGCTTAGAGCGGGGGGGCCTCAATGAGCAGTTCTTC. Amino acids: CASSLERGGLNEQFF. This sequence joins TRBV7-7 and TRBJ2-1, with 10 nucleotides matching TRBD2. The ends lost 1 base at V and 6 bases at J; junction bases unmatched: 3. Germline assignment: CDR1 SSHAT and CDR2 FNYEAQ (reference sequence). The CDR3 runs to 15 residues.

The chain combines TRBV5-1 with TRBJ2-3, with D unclear. V lost 0 bases and J 4 bases, leaving 9 bases between the germline ends. The germline V gene has CDR1 SGHRS and CDR2 YFSETQ. This CDR3 region has 14 residues. The chain's CDR3 is CASSLERSPDTQYF. CDR3 DNA: TGCGCCAGCAGCTTGGAGAGAAGCCCAGATACGCAGTATTTT. The full variable domain, rest sourced from reference TRBV5-1 and TRBJ2-3, is KAGVTQTPRYLIKTRGQQVTLSCSPISGHRSVSWYQQTPGQGLQFLFEYFSETQRNKGNFPGRFSGRQFSNSRSEMNVSTLELGDSALYLCASSLERSPDTQYFGPGTRLTVL.

This chain uses TRBV11-3 with TRBJ2-3; 7 bases are a match to TRBD1. The CDR3 is made up of 17 amino acids. With V trimmed by 0 bases and J by 2 bases, 8 bases remained unmatched. Germline loops: CDR1 SGHNT, CDR2 YENEEA. The CDR3 DNA reads TGTGCCAGCAGCTTAGATGGCACAGGGGCCTACACAGATACGCAGTATTTT. Encoded protein: CASSLDGTGAYTDTQYF.

This chain uses TRBV9 with TRBJ1-1, with 7 bases matching TRBD1. This CDR3 has 16 residues. V lost 2 bases and J lost 1; bases outside the gene matches: 8. Germline V gene sequence: CDR1 SGDLS, CDR2 YYNGEE. The CDR3 sequence: CASSVGSRQGNTEAFF. For the CDR3, the DNA is TGTGCCAGCAGCGTGGGGTCGAGACAGGGGAACACTGAAGCTTTCTTT.

This chain joins TRBV30 and TRBJ1-5; D uncertain. The V gene's germline CDR1 is GTSNPN and CDR2 SVGIG (reference sequence). CDR3 length: 14 residues. Trimming shortened V by 0 bases and J by 3 bases, and 9 bases separated the two germline ends. The CDR3 sequence is CAWSVHGDNQPQHF. In DNA, the CDR3 is TGTGCCTGGAGTGTACACGGGGACAATCAGCCCCAGCATTTT. Full variable domain (missing parts from reference TRBV30 and TRBJ1-5): SQTIHQWPATLVQPVGSPLSLECTVEGTSNPNLYWYRQAAGRGLQLLFYSVGIGQISSEVPQNLSASRPQDRQFILSSKKLLLSDSGFYLCAWSVHGDNQPQHFGDGTRLSIL.